Listed here is a single T cell receptor beta chain. Its antigen remains unidentified. The record has no base qualities; no much larger clone is one base away. These data belong to a study of persistence of HIV-infected CD4 T cells (dated by TCRdb to 2018 to 2020). For context, the study as a whole: The median time the participants had spent on suppressive ART was less than 9 years. For the TCR cluster analysis across participants, about 8 participants were included for CMV and about seven participants for Gag. Proviral sequencing was used to assess clonality among infected cells, whereas TCRbeta sequencing gauged the clonality of all cells within each sorted population. Apart from a couple of participants who underwent leukapheresis at a single time point, peripheral blood samples of up to about 180 mL were collected from participants at multiple time points. CMV- and HIV-1 Gag-responding CD4+ T cells were isolated from ART-treated individuals so that antigen-driven clonal expansion of HIV-1-infected cells could be examined. Overall study results and their limits: Within the same sorted populations, how oligoclonal the TCRs were correlated with how oligoclonal the proviruses were. Bulk TCR analyses could not be restricted to the rare CMV-responding cells that actually carried HIV-1 proviruses. Enrichment of degenerate expanded CDR3beta sequences was found in antigen-responding cells, suggesting convergent selection of CD4+ responses to CMV and Gag. TCRbeta richness in CMV- and Gag-responding cells was significantly lower than in anti-CD3/anti-CD28-responding cells; CMV-responding cells had higher oligoclonality than CD3/CD28-stimulated and Gag-responding cells. The study involved few individuals and tested only a limited range of antigens.

There are 13 amino acids in the CDR3, from cysteine to phenylalanine inclusive. The CDR3 DNA has 39 bases and is translated from base 1. V loses 0 bases, J loses 8 bases, and the germline ends lie 7 bases apart. CDR1 and CDR2, looked up from the germline V gene, are MNHEY and SVGEGT. TCRbeta repertoires were sequenced from genomic DNA with the immunoSEQ hsTCRB assay version 4 in survey mode. Genomic DNA was diluted to 7.5 to 10 ng/uL, using up to 1 ug per sample for TCRbeta sequencing. Per the original workflow: Analysis of the TCRbeta data was done in ImmunoSeq Analyzer 3.0, and diversity was computed on productive nucleotide rearrangements. Lower-bound TCR diversity was estimated with the improved Chao index, and clonality with the Gini coefficient using the Immunarch R package. Different nucleotide rearrangements encoding the same CDR3beta amino acid sequence were counted as distinct clonotypes. TCRbeta sequences significantly enriched in antigen-responding cells relative to anti-CD3/anti-CD28-activated cells were identified by differential abundance analysis. TCRs were clustered by predicted peptide-MHC specificity with GLIPH2, both within individual participants and across merged participant data sets. TCRdb took over this immuneACCESS table, retaining in-frame rearrangements with V and J assigned. Such tables are incomplete; in checked studies, under half of the missing clones stem from an unresolved V gene, and the remainder is unexplained. V, J and clone size reflect that table, while D and trimming were determined from the DNA. The sample contains about 32,000 clones, roughly three quarters of them found a single time. More than 1.3% of the sample lies in the top ten.

The treatment or condition label, as the study defines it: suppressive antiretroviral therapy. A pool of overlapping HIV-1 Gag 15-mer peptides, at roughly 0.91 ug per peptide per mL, was used to stimulate the cells. Responding CD4+ T cells were sorted on the basis of upregulation of both CD40 ligand and CD69. HIV-1-infected adults in whom suppressive ART had been started during chronic infection were enrolled as participants. Participants had undetectable plasma HIV-1 RNA below 50 copies/mL for at least 4 years. To be included, a participant needed positive CMV serology and a CD4+ T cell count above 400 cells/uL. Before stimulation, PBMCs were isolated using density centrifugation and depleted of CD8+ T cells. CD8-depleted PBMCs were stimulated for 18 hours with anti-CD28/CD49d costimulation, CD40-blocking antibody and enfuvirtide to prevent new infections. Sorting was done on either a Beckman Coulter MoFlo Legacy or an XDP sorter, and propidium iodide was used to exclude dead cells. For samples with more than one million cells, genomic DNA was extracted with the QIAamp DNA Mini Kit, and for all other samples the Quick-DNA Microprep Kit was used.

The TCR was taken from an adult man with HIV who was CMV-seropositive. Source: CD4+ T cells sorted from PBMCs after 18-hour stimulation, taken from a patient who received antiretroviral therapy. Read against the paper, the sample's cell subset or site label means: CD40L+CD69+ CD4 T cells responding to HIV-1 Gag peptides. This chain joins TRBV6-2 or TRBV6-3 to TRBJ1-4; the D gene cannot be named for sure. The nucleotide sequence reads TGTGCCAGCAGTTACTCGATGAGGGAAAAACTGTTTTTT. Its protein reads: CASSYSMREKLFF.